The clone carrying this T cell receptor (beta chain) is a singleton in its sample. Its specificity is not known. This specimen belongs to a study of cytomegalovirus exposure and HLA in healthy donors. Overall study results and limits: Many donors carried some public TCRs, although rarity characterized most TCR sequences. Presence/absence analyses took donor sequencing depth as roughly uniform.

Primers for the PCR totalled 60 Vbeta and 13 Jbeta. The assay was immunoSEQ multiplex PCR, and TCRdb's table has in-frame clones only and misses some. The repertoire consists of 77,000 or so clones, with about 80% occurring once and the leading ten covering 7% to 7.5%. Trimming stripped 4 bases from V and 4 bases from J, with 17 bases between. Germline assignment: CDR1 SGDLS and CDR2 YYNGEE. The CDR3 consists of 15 residues. Sequencing was carried out using PBMCs. This chain uses TRBV9 with TRBJ1-2; D call uncertain. The source is a middle-aged woman in good health and CMV-seronegative. The CDR3 nucleotides are TGTGCCAGCAGCCCACCCGTCGGCGGTGGCTATGGCTACACCTTC. As protein: CASSPPVGGGYGYTF.